This TCR beta chain is drawn from a study of Ad26.COV2.S vaccination and SARS-CoV-2 variants. Method: immunoSEQ multiplex PCR; TCRdb's copy keeps in-frame clones and lacks some. The repertoire has 350,000 to 550,000 clones, approximately 89% of them found once; the top ten carry about 2.5%. Treatment of the sample: some 19 received Ad26.COV2.S at low or high dose, single or two shots; 5 received placebo; per-sample allocation not given. Each sample was drawn 63 days after the first injection (of vaccine or placebo). Material: peripheral blood, obtained in a trial of Ad26.COV2.S vaccine versus placebo. The TCR comes from a person between 18 and 59 years old who received the Ad26.COV2.S COVID-19 vaccine or a placebo.

The CDR3 DNA follows: TGCGCCAGCAGCTGGAGGGAGGGCACTGAAGCTTTCTTT. The encoded protein is CASSWREGTEAFF. The genes are TRBV5-1 and TRBJ1-1; D remains ambiguous. The germline gives CDR1 SGHRS, CDR2 YFSETQ. The germline V and J ends were trimmed by 3 bases and 4 bases, with 10 bases remaining between them. The CDR3 is 13 residues long.